A single sample gave rise to the 24 T cell receptor beta chains below, sequenced in a study of blood T cell repertoires in COVID-19. Assay: immunoSEQ multiplex PCR; the TCRdb copy retains only in-frame clones and omits some. The repertoire includes fewer than 700,000 clones, approximately 88% of them detected once, and 7.8% sits in the top ten. Source material: peripheral blood. The receptors were gathered from a woman in her forties or fifties with COVID-19, enrolled during active disease.

V and J are TRBV3-1 (or the pseudogene TRBV3-2) and TRBJ1-5; D ambiguous. The CDR3 is 14 residues long. V was cut by 3 bases and J by 5 bases, with 11 bases left in between. Germline V CDR1 and CDR2: LGHDT, YNNKEL (reference sequence). CDR3 nucleotide sequence: TGTGCCAGCAGCCAGGAGAAGTGGGATCAGCCCCAGCATTTT. Translating gives CASSQEKWDQPQHF.

The rearrangement joins TRBV10-2 to TRBJ2-2; 8 bases fit TRBD1. CDR3 length: 16 amino acids. J gave up 7 bases and V 2 bases, and 9 bases lay outside the gene matches. CDR1 is WSHSY, CDR2 SAAADI, per germline. CDR3 sequence: CASSEPDREIHGELFF. DNA of the CDR3: TGCGCCAGCAGTGAGCCGGACAGGGAAATCCACGGGGAGCTGTTTTTT.

The DNA for the CDR3 is TGTGCCAGCAGCCCGGACAGATATAGAAGCACAGATACGCAGTATTTT. Translation: CASSPDRYRSTDTQYF. The rearrangement uses TRBV7-3 and TRBJ2-3, with D perhaps matching TRBD1 (6 bases). V was trimmed by 5 bases and J by 0 bases, leaving 15 bases between them. The CDR3 is made up of 16 amino acids. Germline lookup yields CDR1 SGHTA and CDR2 FQGTGA.

The chain joins TRBV24-1 to TRBJ1-1; D is ambiguous. Between the trimmed V and J ends, which lost 7 bases and 5 bases, there was a span of 10 bases. Per germline, CDR1 KGHDR and CDR2 SFDVKD. CDR3 length: 12 amino acids. CDR3 sequence: CATSPTRTEAFF. The CDR3 DNA is TGTGCCACCAGCCCTACTCGGACTGAAGCTTTCTTT.

The chain uses TRBV2 and TRBJ2-2; the match to TRBD2 covers 11 bases. The CDR3 has 16 residues. The V gene end was trimmed by 6 bases and the J gene end by 0 bases; junction bases not matched to a gene: 3. The V gene's germline CDR1 is SNHLY and CDR2 FYNNEI. The chain's CDR3 is CASSPSGGSNTGELFF. CDR3 coding DNA: TGTGCCAGCAGCCCTAGCGGGGGGTCGAACACCGGGGAGCTGTTTTTT.

With respect to this clone: Other DNA sequences in the same sample also yield this CDR3. This chain joins TRBV5-1 and TRBJ1-3, with D possibly being TRBD1 (6 bases). Deletions cut 0 bases from V and 7 bases from J, with 8 bases between. The CDR3 runs 13 residues. The germline V gene encodes CDR1 SGHRS and CDR2 YFSETQ. This CDR3 reads CASSLGQGNTIYF. DNA of the CDR3: TGCGCCAGCAGCTTGGGCCAGGGGAACACCATATATTTT.

The chain links TRBV5-1 to TRBJ1-2; D is undetermined. The CDR3 consists of 14 residues. V shed 0 bases and J shed 0 bases, with 6 bases lying between them. The germline V gene has CDR1 SGHRS and CDR2 YFSETQ. CDR3 region: CASSLDSTNYGYTF. The CDR3 nucleotides are TGCGCCAGCAGCTTGGACAGTACTAACTATGGCTACACCTTC.

The chain has TRBV10-1 and TRBJ1-3, with D unclear. The CDR3 consists of 16 residues. CDR1 WNHNN and CDR2 SYGVQD come from the germline V gene (reference sequence). Trimming took 4 bases from V and 0 from J, leaving 13 bases between them. CDR3 sequence: CASSVFEGTSGNTIYF. Written as DNA, the CDR3 is TGCGCCAGCAGTGTCTTTGAGGGCACCTCTGGAAACACCATATATTTT.

The chain combines TRBV2 with TRBJ1-2, with 8 bases matching TRBD1. This CDR3 comprises 15 residues. After removal of 5 bases from V and 3 bases from J, the junction contained 8 bases not matched to a gene. Looked up from germline, CDR1 is SNHLY and CDR2 is FYNNEI. The CDR3 spells CASSYPDRADYGYTF. The CDR3 nucleotides are TGTGCCAGCAGTTACCCGGACAGGGCGGACTATGGCTACACCTTC.

J is TRBJ2-3 and V is TRBV7-8; perhaps TRBD2 as D (5 bases). V shed 2 bases and J shed 5 bases, with 17 bases lying between them. This CDR3 contains 16 residues. The germline gives CDR1 SGHVS, CDR2 FQNEAQ. CDR3 sequence (DNA): TGTGCCAGCAGCTTATCCTACCGGCGGGTTCTAGATACGCAGTATTTT. Residues: CASSLSYRRVLDTQYF.

This rearrangement joins TRBV6-6 to TRBJ1-2; D possibly corresponds to TRBD1 (5 bases). V lost 5 bases and J 6 bases, leaving 7 bases between the germline ends. The CDR3 covers 11 residues. From germline, CDR1 is MNHNY and CDR2 SVGAGI (reference sequence). In DNA form, the CDR3 reads TGTGCCAGCAGTCAAGGGGATGGCTACACCTTC. It translates to CASSQGDGYTF.

The J gene is TRBJ1-1, the V gene TRBV5-6; possibly TRBD1 for D (6 bases). Per germline, CDR1 SGHDT and CDR2 YYEEEE. V was shortened by 0 bases and J by 1 base, with 7 bases between the two germline ends. There are 14 residues in the CDR3. CDR3 coding DNA: TGTGCCAGCAGCTTGGGGACAGAGAACACTGAAGCTTTCTTT. It encodes CASSLGTENTEAFF.

V and J are TRBV4-1 and TRBJ2-3; 7 bases are shared with TRBD2. CDR1 and CDR2 (germline): MGHRA, YSYEKL. The CDR3 is 16 amino acids. V lost 4 bases to trimming and J lost 1 base; unmatched junction nucleotides: 8. The chain's CDR3 is CASSLTGRGGTDTQYF. The CDR3 bases are TGCGCCAGCAGCCTAACGGGCCGGGGGGGCACAGATACGCAGTATTTT.

This chain joins TRBV6-5 and TRBJ1-5; a weak D match, TRBD1 (5 bases). V shed 8 bases and J shed 4 bases, with 6 bases lying between them. The CDR3 is 11 amino acids. CDR1 and CDR2 (germline): MNHEY, SVGAGI. DNA for the CDR3: TGTGCCAGCCGACAGAATCAGCCCCAGCATTTT. Its translation: CASRQNQPQHF.

This chain connects TRBV5-4 to TRBJ1-1, with TRBD1 as a possible D gene (5 bases). The germline V and J ends were trimmed by 4 bases and 3 bases, with 19 bases remaining between them. CDR1 is SGHNT and CDR2 is YYREEE in the germline V gene (reference sequence). This CDR3 spans 16 amino acids. CDR3 nucleotide sequence: TGTGCCAGCAGCCCCGTGGGGGGTAGTATGGACACTGAAGCTTTCTTT. Protein sequence: CASSPVGGSMDTEAFF. Full variable domain (outside the CDR3, taken from reference TRBV5-4 and TRBJ1-1): ETGVTQSPTHLIKTRGQQVTLRCSSQSGHNTVSWYQQALGQGPQFIFQYYREEENGRGNFPPRFSGLQFPNYSSELNVNALELDDSALYLCASSPVGGSMDTEAFFGQGTRLTVV.

V gene TRBV19 combines with J gene TRBJ1-2; a weak D match, TRBD1 (5 bases). Germline V lookup: CDR1 LNHDA, CDR2 SQIVND (reference sequence). Trimming removed 5 bases from V and 6 bases from J, with 25 bases in between. The CDR3 extends over 17 amino acids. The DNA for the CDR3 is TGTGCCAGTAGTCCCCGGGGGGGTTCGATCCCGATAAATGGCTACACCTTC. Its protein is CASSPRGGSIPINGYTF.

The chain recombines TRBV5-1 with TRBJ1-1, with D uncertain. CDR3 size: 15 residues. CDR1 SGHRS and CDR2 YFSETQ come from the germline V gene. V dropped 4 bases and J dropped 5 bases, with 18 bases sitting between them. The CDR3 protein is CASSPTTRLGTEAFF. CDR3 sequence (DNA): TGCGCCAGCAGCCCCACCACCAGGTTAGGAACTGAAGCTTTCTTT.

This clone was counted a single time. The V call is TRBV9, the J call TRBJ2-2; 8 bases map to TRBD2. J was trimmed by 1 base and V by 2 bases; bases with no gene match: 4. CDR1 and CDR2 (germline): SGDLS, YYNGEE. The CDR3 consists of 16 residues. The CDR3 region has the DNA TGTGCCAGCAGCGTGGGCGGGGGGCGGAACACCGGGGAGCTGTTTTTT. As protein: CASSVGGGRNTGELFF.

CDR3 amino acids: CASSSTSGGYEQYF. The CDR3 DNA sequence: TGCGCCAGCAGCTCCACTAGCGGGGGGTACGAGCAGTACTTC. The genes are TRBV5-1 and TRBJ2-7, with 12 nucleotides matching TRBD2. Germline CDR1 SGHRS, CDR2 YFSETQ. The CDR3 has 14 residues. With 3 bases clipped from V and 4 bases from J, the junction kept 2 bases outside the gene matches.

This chain links TRBV6-6 with TRBJ2-3; TRBD1 is a possible D gene (6 bases). Trimming stripped 10 bases from V and 0 bases from J, with 20 bases between. This CDR3 has 16 residues. Germline V gene data show CDR1 as MNHNY and CDR2 as SVGAGI (reference sequence). In DNA, the CDR3 is TGTGCCACCTCCGGGAACAGGGTTCGGAGCACAGATACGCAGTATTTT. This gives the protein CATSGNRVRSTDTQYF.

The chain recombines TRBV6-2 or TRBV6-3 with TRBJ1-5, with 11 positions matching TRBD1. V lost 2 bases to trimming and J lost 3 bases; unmatched junction nucleotides: 0. The CDR3 extends over 15 amino acids. Germline CDR1 and CDR2: MNHEY and SVGEGT. As DNA, the CDR3 is TGTGCCAGCAGTTACGGACAGGGGGCCAATCAGCCCCAGCATTTT. It encodes CASSYGQGANQPQHF.

The J gene is TRBJ2-7, the V gene TRBV4-1; D call uncertain. V lost 0 bases to trimming and J lost 7 bases, with 19 bases between them. The CDR3 runs to 16 residues. Germline V gene lookup returns CDR1 MGHRA and CDR2 YSYEKL. The CDR3 nucleotides are TGCGCCAGCAGCCAAGACCTACGGCCCCGGGTTGGGGAGCAGTACTTC. This translates into CASSQDLRPRVGEQYF.

The chain joins TRBV5-1 to TRBJ2-3; the match to TRBD2 covers 13 bases. Germline CDR1 SGHRS, CDR2 YFSETQ. The CDR3 consists of 17 residues. Trimming cost V 4 bases and J 2 bases; bases outside gene matches: 7. CDR3 protein: CASSHQLAGGYTDTQYF. The CDR3 nucleotides are TGCGCCAGCAGCCACCAACTAGCGGGGGGGTACACAGATACGCAGTATTTT.

The chain carries TRBV7-3 and TRBJ2-3; 13 positions agree with TRBD2. Germline V gene sequence: CDR1 SGHTA, CDR2 FQGTGA. With 7 bases clipped from V and 2 bases from J, the junction kept 6 bases outside the gene matches. The CDR3 runs 16 residues. In DNA, the CDR3 is TGTGCCAGCAAAGGGACTAGCGGGGCCGACACAGATACGCAGTATTTT. This encodes CASKGTSGADTDTQYF.